The present entry profiles one T cell receptor beta chain with its context. As processed by the authors: Reference gene primer amplification in the assay estimated nucleated cell counts. This table comes from immunoSEQ multiplex PCR, and its TCRdb copy is limited to in-frame clones, with some not included. The V and J calls and clone size come from that table; D and trimming were worked out from the DNA. Of roughly 380,000 clones in the sample, 85% were seen once. This record belongs to a study of blood T cell repertoires in COVID-19. On the study more broadly: In each case, the material was cDNA or gDNA derived from T cells, B-cell-depleted T cells, or PBMCs.

V lost 8 bases, J lost 3 bases, and 11 bases stayed unmatched. This CDR3 is built from 15 residues. The germline V gene has CDR1 MDHEN and CDR2 SYDVKM. This receptor was identified in a young woman with acute or convalescent COVID-19. Sequencing was carried out using peripheral blood. The V and J genes are TRBV28 and TRBJ1-1, with 8 bases that match TRBD1. CDR3 sequence: CASSGTGGVDTEAFF. Written as DNA, the CDR3 is TGTGCCAGCTCGGGCACAGGGGGGGTGGACACTGAAGCTTTCTTT. Drawing the rest from reference TRBV28 and TRBJ1-1, the complete variable domain is DVKVTQSSRYLVKRTGEKVFLECVQDMDHENMFWYRQDPGLGLRLIYFSYDVKMKEKGDIPEGYSVSREKKERFSLILESASTNQTSMYLCASSGTGGVDTEAFFGQGTRLTVV.